This T cell receptor beta chain was captured by sequencing in a study of CD8+CD57+ T cells in acquired aplastic anemia. Background on the study: On average, sorted CD4+ and CD8+ cells gave approximately 3.1 ug of DNA.

The study profiled TCR beta VDJ and CDR3 using genomic DNA as template. TCRdb itself ran the reads through MiXCR, one entry per CDR3 protein. Of about 470,000 distinct CDR3 sequences listed, approximately 33% are singletons. The CDR3 loop spans 15 amino acids. Germline V gene sequence: CDR1 ENHRY, CDR2 SYGVKD. The patients chosen for sequencing had shown expansion of CD8+CD57+ cells (detected by flow cytometry). Every patient was diagnosed with severe acquired aplastic anemia. Among the patients, none had received any therapy at the time of blood sampling. Notes on this clonotype: Its antigen is not known. The junction and the germline gene differ at one end; a read error may be behind it.

General study findings and limits: The number of CD8+ CDR3 sequences shared by patients and controls was about 30.

The chain recombines TRBV10-3 with TRBJ1-6, with a possible D match to TRBD1 (5 bases). The sample consisted of sorted CD4+, CD8+, or CD8+CD57+ T cells (not recorded which) from PBMCs. The receptor's source is a human donor with aplastic anemia. The CDR3 is CASSYRQTLESPLHF. The CDR3 DNA sequence: TGTGCCAGCAGTTACAGACAGACCTTAGAATCACCCCTCCACTTT.